This record covers a single T cell receptor (beta chain). The sample is drawn from a study of blood T cell repertoires in COVID-19. Background on the study: Samples came from the United States, Italy and Spain, spanning acute and convalescent COVID-19.

The authors' processing: Reference gene primer amplification gave estimated nucleated cell counts. Assay used: immunoSEQ multiplex PCR; TCRdb lists only in-frame clones, some missing. V and J calls and clone size are given by that table; D and trimming were obtained from the DNA. The top ten hold more than 6.5% of the sample, which has 180,000 or so clones, about 75% seen once. Germline V gene sequence: CDR1 SGHRS, CDR2 YFSETQ. With 4 bases clipped from V and 4 bases from J, the junction kept 7 bases outside the gene matches. The CDR3 contains 15 residues. Sequencing was performed on peripheral blood. This clonotype originated in a woman in her forties or fifties with active or convalescent COVID-19. V usage is TRBV5-1 and J usage is TRBJ1-3; TRBD1 matches at 8 bases. The CDR3 region has the DNA TGCGCCAGCAGCCCGGGACAGGCGGTGGGAAACACCATATATTTT. It is translated as CASSPGQAVGNTIYF.